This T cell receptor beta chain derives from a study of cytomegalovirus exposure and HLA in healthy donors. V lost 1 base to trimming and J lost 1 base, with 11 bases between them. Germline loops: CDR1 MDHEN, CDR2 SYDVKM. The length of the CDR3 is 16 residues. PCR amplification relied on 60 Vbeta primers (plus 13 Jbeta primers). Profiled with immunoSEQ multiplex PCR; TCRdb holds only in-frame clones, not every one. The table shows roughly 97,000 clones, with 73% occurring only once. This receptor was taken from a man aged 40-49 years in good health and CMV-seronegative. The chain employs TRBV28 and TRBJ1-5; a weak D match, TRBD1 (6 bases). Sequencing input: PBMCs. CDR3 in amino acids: CASSLLSGTSNQPQHF. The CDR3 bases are TGTGCCAGCAGTTTATTATCAGGGACAAGCAATCAGCCCCAGCATTTT.